The present T cell receptor beta chain was sequenced within a study of glioma-infiltrating T cells after dendritic cell vaccination. On the study more broadly: Dendritic cells derived from monocytes and pulsed with autologous tumor lysate formed the vaccine.

As for time point: after dendritic cell vaccination, including at tumor progression/relapse. Here immunoSEQ multiplex PCR was the method, and the copy in TCRdb shows in-frame clones only, minus some. The sample consists of around 92,000 clones, 80% of them appearing once. The CDR3 runs 14 residues. V dropped 5 bases and J dropped 2 bases, with 10 bases sitting between them. CDR1 is GTSNPN and CDR2 is SVGIG in the germline V gene (reference sequence). Source: blood, taken after dendritic cell vaccination. The TCR originated in a human donor with glioblastoma. The chain carries TRBV30 and TRBJ2-6; D possibly corresponds to TRBD1 (6 bases). The CDR3 bases are TGTGCCTGGGACGCAGGGGCTGGGGCCAACGTCCTGACTTTC. The encoded protein is CAWDAGAGANVLTF. The complete variable domain, with remaining parts taken from reference TRBV30 and TRBJ2-6, reads SQTIHQWPATLVQPVGSPLSLECTVEGTSNPNLYWYRQAAGRGLQLLFYSVGIGQISSEVPQNLSASRPQDRQFILSSKKLLLSDSGFYLCAWDAGAGANVLTFGAGSRLTVL.